These T cell receptor beta chains were read from a single sample in a study of T cells after yellow fever vaccination. TCRdb redid the calling of the 5' RACE reads with MiXCR, one entry per CDR3 protein. The data contain about 160,000 distinct CDR3 sequences, more than 5.5% of them seen just once; the ten biggest clones take up about 2.5%. Here the sequenced sample was CD4+ T cells sorted from PBMCs, taken 5 to 6 days after the first yellow fever vaccination. The receptor source for this set is a man younger than 30 who received the YFV17D yellow fever vaccine. The CDR3 runs from the conserved cysteine through the conserved F or W. Fields, in order: D gene, V gene, J gene, clone size, CDR3 protein, CDR3 DNA. D genes are given only for firm matches. Clone size is given for some rows only: seen once, a few or many times, or a class if the clone is expanded.

d_call: TRBD1; v_call: TRBV7-2; j_call: TRBJ1-5; clone_size: many; cdr3_aa: CASSLGQGDNQPQHF; cdr3_nt: TGTGCCAGCAGCCTTGGACAGGGTGACAATCAGCCCCAGCATTTT
d_call: TRBD2; v_call: TRBV20-1; j_call: TRBJ2-1; clone_size: many; cdr3_aa: CSAIGGSSYNEQFF; cdr3_nt: TGCAGTGCTATCGGGGGGAGCTCCTACAATGAGCAGTTCTTC
d_call: TRBD1; v_call: TRBV7-2; j_call: TRBJ2-2; clone_size: many; cdr3_aa: CASSLTGEDGELFF; cdr3_nt: TGTGCCAGCAGCTTAACAGGGGAAGACGGGGAGCTGTTTTTT
d_call: .; v_call: TRBV12-3/TRBV12-4; j_call: TRBJ1-5; clone_size: few; cdr3_aa: CASSLARVRQPQHF; cdr3_nt: TGTGCCAGCAGTTTAGCCAGGGTCCGGCAGCCCCAGCATTTT
d_call: .; v_call: TRBV5-1; j_call: TRBJ2-3; clone_size: many; cdr3_aa: CASSLAGVGDTQYF; cdr3_nt: TGCGCCAGCAGCTTGGCAGGGGTGGGAGATACGCAGTATTTT
d_call: TRBD1; v_call: TRBV10-1; j_call: TRBJ2-7; clone_size: .; cdr3_aa: CASSATGTYEQYF; cdr3_nt: TGCGCCAGCAGTGCGACAGGGACGTACGAGCAGTACTTC
d_call: .; v_call: TRBV12-3/TRBV12-4; j_call: TRBJ2-7; clone_size: .; cdr3_aa: CASSSTSYSYEQYF; cdr3_nt: TGTGCCAGCAGTTCCACTAGTTACTCCTACGAGCAGTACTTC
d_call: TRBD2; v_call: TRBV10-3; j_call: TRBJ2-1; clone_size: many; cdr3_aa: CAISRTSGAPEEQFF; cdr3_nt: TGTGCCATCAGTAGGACTAGCGGGGCTCCTGAAGAGCAGTTCTTC
d_call: TRBD1; v_call: TRBV18; j_call: TRBJ2-7; clone_size: many; cdr3_aa: CASSPPGGVYEQYF; cdr3_nt: TGTGCCAGCTCACCACCAGGGGGCGTTTACGAGCAGTACTTC
d_call: .; v_call: TRBV4-3; j_call: TRBJ1-4; clone_size: many; cdr3_aa: CASSQYSQGGEKLFF; cdr3_nt: TGCGCCAGCAGCCAGTACAGTCAAGGAGGCGAAAAACTGTTTTTT
d_call: TRBD2; v_call: TRBV5-1; j_call: TRBJ2-7; clone_size: few; cdr3_aa: CASSLIVAGGLHEQYF; cdr3_nt: TGCGCCAGCAGCTTAATCGTGGCGGGGGGTTTGCACGAGCAGTACTTC
d_call: .; v_call: TRBV7-3; j_call: TRBJ2-1; clone_size: .; cdr3_aa: CASSLMQGGNEQFF; cdr3_nt: TGTGCCAGCAGCTTGATGCAGGGGGGCAATGAGCAGTTCTTC
d_call: .; v_call: TRBV5-1; j_call: TRBJ2-3; clone_size: .; cdr3_aa: CASRLGGDTQYF; cdr3_nt: TGCGCCAGCAGACTAGGGGGTGATACGCAGTATTTT
d_call: .; v_call: TRBV4-2; j_call: TRBJ2-2; clone_size: many; cdr3_aa: CASSRASGTNTGELFF; cdr3_nt: TGTGCCAGCAGCCGTGCAAGTGGGACTAACACCGGGGAGCTGTTTTTT